These 14 T cell receptor beta chains were sequenced from one sample in a study of T cell responses to AZD1222 COVID-19 vaccine. The method was immunoSEQ multiplex PCR; TCRdb's version includes in-frame clones alone and lacks a portion of them. The sample shows about 140,000 clones, around nine tenths of them seen only once. This sample comprised peripheral blood, obtained on day 0 of AZD1222 vaccination. The source is an adult in good health.

Comment on this clone: At one end, the junction sequence differs from germline, possibly due to a read error. The chain couples TRBV29-1 to TRBJ2-4, with 14 nucleotides matching TRBD2. This CDR3 has 13 amino acids. Germline values: CDR1 SQVTM, CDR2 ANQGSEA. The CDR3 spells CSVRRLAGGGIDF. CDR3 DNA: TGCAGCGTGCGGAGACTAGCGGGAGGGGGTATCGACTTC.

This clone occurred many times. The DNA for the CDR3 is TGTGCCAGCAGCCAAACGGGACAGAGGAGTGAAAAACTGTTTTTT. Protein product: CASSQTGQRSEKLFF. This rearrangement joins TRBV3-1 (or the pseudogene TRBV3-2) to TRBJ1-4; 7 bases align to TRBD1. The CDR3 sequence is 15 residues long. V lost 2 bases, J lost 7 bases, and 7 bases stayed unmatched. The germline V gene encodes CDR1 LGHDT and CDR2 YNNKEL (reference sequence).

The V and J genes are TRBV18 and TRBJ2-5, with D unresolved. The germline gives CDR1 KGHSH, CDR2 LQKENI. The CDR3 length is 15 residues. Trimming left V 3 bases short and J 3 bases short, with 14 bases between. DNA for the CDR3: TGTGCCAGCTCACCCCTAGGCGGCGCCAAAGAGACCCAGTACTTC. Its protein product is CASSPLGGAKETQYF.

This chain joins TRBV28 and TRBJ1-2; 9 nucleotides line up with TRBD1. The CDR3 length is 15 residues. The V segment lost 5 bases and the J segment 7 bases; nucleotides outside the gene matches: 11. The germline gives CDR1 MDHEN, CDR2 SYDVKM. The CDR3 region has the DNA TGTGCCAGCAGTAACCTGGGACAGGGTGTTGGTGGCTACACCTTC. This gives the protein CASSNLGQGVGGYTF.

This chain uses TRBV2 with TRBJ1-2, with TRBD1 matching 9 bases. CDR1 and CDR2 from the germline V gene are SNHLY and FYNNEI. With 4 bases clipped from V and 8 bases from J, the junction kept 8 bases outside the gene matches. The CDR3 extends over 14 amino acids. In nucleotides, the CDR3 is TGTGCCAGCAGTGGTCCGACAGGGGGTAGAGGCTACACCTTC. Translation: CASSGPTGGRGYTF. The whole variable domain, remainder taken from reference TRBV2 and TRBJ1-2, is EPEVTQTPSHQVTQMGQEVILRCVPISNHLYFYWYRQILGQKVEFLVSFYNNEISEKSEIFDDQFSVERPDGSNFTLKIRSTKLEDSAMYFCASSGPTGGRGYTFGSGTRLTVV.

The V gene is TRBV6-4, the J gene TRBJ2-2; no firm D call. Germline-derived CDR1 and CDR2 are MRHNA and SNTAGT. Trimming left V 2 bases short and J 5 bases short, with 9 bases between. This CDR3 is 14 amino acids long. CDR3 region: CASSDRAETGELFF. Written as DNA, the CDR3 is TGTGCCAGCAGTGACAGGGCTGAAACCGGGGAGCTGTTTTTT.

This chain links TRBV29-1 with TRBJ2-3, with TRBD1 matching over 8 bases. Germline V lookup: CDR1 SQVTM, CDR2 ANQGSEA. J lost 3 bases, V lost 0 bases, and 8 bases had no gene match. The CDR3 totals 16 residues. The CDR3 DNA is TGCAGCGTTGAAGATCAGGGGGCCTTATGGACAGATACGCAGTATTTT. Amino acid sequence: CSVEDQGALWTDTQYF.

This clone was counted once. The gene calls are TRBV15 and TRBJ1-1; 7 bases map to TRBD1. V shed 0 bases and J 11 bases; nucleotides not matched to a gene: 9. The CDR3 is 14 amino acids. CDR1 LNHNV and CDR2 YYDKDF come from the germline V gene (reference sequence). CDR3 sequence: CATSRDRVDRDAFF. The CDR3 DNA sequence: TGTGCCACCAGCAGAGATAGGGTCGACAGGGATGCTTTCTTT.

The rearrangement joins TRBV29-1 to TRBJ2-3; possible D gene TRBD1, 6 bases. V was clipped by 6 bases and J by 2 bases, with 12 bases between them. Germline loops: CDR1 SQVTM, CDR2 ANQGSEA. The CDR3 runs 13 residues. The CDR3 region has the DNA TGCAGCGTATCTAGGGGGACCACAGATACGCAGTATTTT. Amino acids: CSVSRGTTDTQYF.

Turning to this clone: Additional DNA sequences in this sample encode the identical CDR3. The V and J genes are TRBV29-1 and TRBJ2-2; TRBD2 aligns across 13 bases. CDR3 length: 16 residues. Germline V CDR1 and CDR2: SQVTM, ANQGSEA. V was pared by 6 bases and J by 1 base, with 5 bases of the junction left unmatched. This CDR3 is CSVGGTSGKNTGELFF. The CDR3 DNA reads TGCAGCGTCGGAGGGACTAGCGGGAAGAACACCGGGGAGCTGTTTTTT.

The rearrangement links TRBV6-5 to TRBJ1-2; no definite D call. This CDR3 has 14 amino acids. Germline values: CDR1 MNHEY, CDR2 SVGAGI. Trimming took off 2 bases at V and 5 bases at J, with 12 bases between the two ends. The CDR3 DNA reads TGTGCCAGCAGTTACGCGGTCACGGGGTATGGCTACACCTTC. This gives the protein CASSYAVTGYGYTF.

This chain links TRBV12-3 or TRBV12-4 with TRBJ1-5; perhaps TRBD1 as D (5 bases). The CDR3 is made up of 12 amino acids. V was pared by 5 bases and J by 7 bases, with 9 bases between. CDR3 nucleotide sequence: TGTGCCAGCAGTGCAGGGCTGCAGCCCCAGCATTTT. The encoded protein is CASSAGLQPQHF.

The chain combines TRBV6-5 with TRBJ2-1; 12 positions agree with TRBD2. The junction had 2 bases not matched to a gene; V was cut back by 7 bases and J by 4 bases. Germline V lookup: CDR1 MNHEY, CDR2 SVGAGI. CDR3 length: 14 residues. The CDR3 loop reads CASTLAGGYNEQFF. The DNA for the CDR3 is TGTGCCAGCACCCTAGCGGGAGGGTACAATGAGCAGTTCTTC.

The chain employs TRBV4-1 and TRBJ1-4, with a weak D call TRBD1 (6 bases). The ends were cut back, 0 bases at V and 5 bases at J, with 7 bases in the middle. CDR1 and CDR2 from the germline V gene are MGHRA and YSYEKL. The CDR3 has 14 amino acids. CDR3: CASSQERGNEKLFF. The CDR3, as DNA: TGCGCCAGCAGCCAAGAGAGGGGGAATGAAAAACTGTTTTTT.